These 27 T cell receptor beta chains originate from one sample sequenced in a study of human T cells and chemical hapten exposure (dated by TCRdb to about 2021). The library was prepared using RACE. The instrument given in TCRdb is NextSeq 500. TCRdb itself trimmed the public reads at Q25 with fastp, ran MiXCR and retained productive beta chains. Merged by CDR3 protein, the rows form single entries marked with the most common genes and DNA. This sample gives about 84,000 distinct CDR3 sequences in total; 8.5% to 12% of them show up just once. The ten top clones hold 5% of the sample. The label giving this sample's time point can be read as: patch test 2, 6 weeks after DPC sensitization. The intended sense of this specimen's treatment or condition label: therapeutic diphenylcyclopropenone sensitization with weekly scalp DPC. This specimen consisted of whole blood, obtained in connection with sensitization to the hapten diphenylcyclopropenone (DPC). The source of these receptors is a woman between 45 and 60 years old with alopecia areata. Some clones in this sample may be carry-over from other donors' samples.

This clonotype has a handful of counts. The CDR3 sequence is CASSRDRDLGGETQYF. In DNA form, the CDR3 reads TGTGCCAGTAGTAGGGACCGGGACCTGGGGGGAGAGACCCAGTACTTC. This rearrangement joins TRBV19 to TRBJ2-5; D is perhaps TRBD2 (6 bases). Trimming pared 4 bases from V and 4 bases from J, leaving 19 bases between. Germline values: CDR1 LNHDA, CDR2 SQIVND (reference sequence). The CDR3 runs to 16 residues.

This clonotype was seen ten or more times. The J gene is TRBJ2-5, the V gene TRBV7-2, with a weak D call TRBD2 (5 bases). Germline-derived CDR1 and CDR2 are SGHTA and FQGNSA. The CDR3 contains 14 residues. Trimming took off 2 bases at V and 4 bases at J, with 11 bases between the two ends. The CDR3 spells CASSLIGAGETQYF. CDR3 in DNA: TGTGCCAGCAGCTTAATCGGTGCGGGAGAGACCCAGTACTTC.

In its sample, this clonotype was seen many times. V gene TRBV25-1 combines with J gene TRBJ1-5, with 9 bases identical to TRBD1. The CDR3 is made up of 14 amino acids. The germline V gene encodes CDR1 MGHDK and CDR2 SYGVNS. V dropped 8 bases and J dropped 5; count of bases not matched to a gene: 7. The CDR3 spells CASRGTGRDQPQHF. The CDR3 nucleotides are TGTGCCAGCCGCGGGACAGGGAGAGATCAGCCCCAGCATTTT.

Concerning this clonotype itself: With a much larger clone just one base away, this may be a read error. The chain couples TRBV13 to TRBJ2-7; D perhaps matches TRBD1 (6 bases). CDR3 length: 15 amino acids. Germline CDR1 is PRHDT and CDR2 is FYEKMQ (reference sequence). The DNA for the CDR3 is TGTGCCAGCAGCTCCGGGACAACAAATTCCTGCGAGCAGTACTTC. Its protein is CASSSGTTNSCEQYF.

The rearrangement uses TRBV7-6 and TRBJ2-1, with 12 nucleotides matching TRBD2. CDR3 length: 15 residues. Germline CDR1 and CDR2: SGHVS and FNYEAQ. The trim removed 8 bases at V and 7 bases at J, leaving 9 bases unmatched. CDR3 DNA sequence: TGTGCCAGCGGCCCCGGACTAGCGGGATGGAATGAGCAGTTCTTC. It is translated as CASGPGLAGWNEQFF.

There are many counts of this clonotype. The V gene is TRBV24-1, the J gene TRBJ2-3; 15 bases are a match to TRBD2. V lost 5 bases and J lost 3; bases outside the gene matches: 5. CDR1 is KGHDR and CDR2 is SFDVKD in the germline V gene. The CDR3 has 17 residues. The CDR3 region is CATSARTSGRGTDTQYF. For the CDR3, the DNA is TGTGCCACCAGTGCCCGGACTAGCGGGAGGGGGACAGATACGCAGTATTTT.

CDR3 DNA: TGCGCCAGCAGCTTGACAGGGGCCAGCGAAGAAAAACTGTTTTTT. Residues: CASSLTGASEEKLFF. The chain combines TRBV5-1 with TRBJ1-4, with TRBD1 matching over 7 bases. The germline gives CDR1 SGHRS, CDR2 YFSETQ. The CDR3 has 15 residues. Trimming took 1 base from V and 8 from J; bases not matched to a gene: 8.

J is TRBJ1-2 and V is TRBV7-2; 9 nucleotides match TRBD1. In germline, CDR1 is SGHTA, CDR2 FQGNSA. The V gene end was trimmed by 5 bases and the J gene end by 6 bases; junction bases not matched to a gene: 7. The CDR3 loop spans 14 amino acids. This CDR3 reads CASSRQGDVDGYTF. The CDR3 bases are TGTGCCAGCAGCCGACAGGGGGACGTCGATGGCTACACCTTC.

The table lists this clonotype with many counts. This rearrangement joins TRBV2 to TRBJ2-2, with D perhaps matching TRBD2 (5 bases). The CDR3 contains 15 residues. CDR1 is SNHLY, CDR2 FYNNEI, per germline. The V gene lost 3 bases and the J gene lost 3 bases, with 11 bases spanning the gap. CDR3 sequence: CASSEVAGDTGELFF. In DNA form, the CDR3 reads TGTGCCAGCAGTGAGGTGGCCGGGGACACCGGGGAGCTGTTTTTT.

The V call is TRBV28, the J call TRBJ1-4; a weak D match, TRBD1 (6 bases). CDR3 length: 16 residues. Trimming stripped 5 bases from V and 8 bases from J, with 21 bases between. Looked up from germline, CDR1 is MDHEN and CDR2 is SYDVKM. The CDR3 region has the DNA TGTGCCAGCAGTCCCATATGGACAGCCGTAGGGGAAAAACTGTTTTTT. This codes for CASSPIWTAVGEKLFF.

The chain joins TRBV27 to TRBJ1-1, with 9 bases that match TRBD1. Losses at the gene ends were 4 bases for V and 5 bases for J; bases not matched to a gene: 8. Germline CDR1 MNHEY, CDR2 SMNVEV (reference sequence). This CDR3 has 15 residues. The CDR3 region is CASSSPGTGRTEAFF. As DNA, the CDR3 is TGTGCCAGCAGTTCACCTGGGACAGGGAGGACTGAAGCTTTCTTT.

This chain connects TRBV6-1 to TRBJ2-1; possibly TRBD2 for D (6 bases). The CDR3 extends over 15 amino acids. Trimming removed 5 bases at V and 6 bases at J, with 17 bases between. Germline assignment: CDR1 MNHNS and CDR2 SASEGT. CDR3 amino acids: CASSRTVGSGNEQFF. Here the CDR3 DNA reads TGTGCCAGCAGTCGCACGGTCGGTAGCGGCAATGAGCAGTTCTTC.

In this sample, this clonotype turned up many times. The chain combines TRBV2 with TRBJ2-3; D may be TRBD2 (7 bases). Deletions cut 11 bases from V and 5 bases from J, with 23 bases between. This CDR3 has 15 amino acids. Germline CDR1 is SNHLY and CDR2 is FYNNEI. CDR3 loop: CAQTDRTSIGDTQYF. In DNA, the CDR3 is TGTGCCCAAACCGACAGGACTAGTATAGGAGATACGCAGTATTTT.

As concerns this clonotype: A clone one base away is much larger, so this may be a read error. The genes are TRBV28 and TRBJ1-1; no reliable D call. Between the trimmed V and J ends, which lost 7 bases and 4 bases, there was a span of 13 bases. The germline V gene has CDR1 MDHEN and CDR2 SYDVKM. The CDR3 contains 13 residues. Here the CDR3 reads CASTFPGSTEAFF. CDR3 coding DNA: TGTGCCAGCACTTTCCCCGGAAGCACTGAAGCTTTCTTT.

The chain uses TRBV20-1 and TRBJ2-7; 10 positions match TRBD2. Trimming at V came to 7 bases and at J to 3 bases, leaving 3 bases not matched to a gene. CDR3 length: 12 residues. The germline V gene encodes CDR1 DFQATT and CDR2 SNEGSKA (reference sequence). The CDR3 reads CSGTSGVYEQYF. CDR3 coding DNA: TGCAGTGGGACTAGCGGAGTCTACGAGCAGTACTTC.

The chain recombines TRBV30 with TRBJ2-3; D call uncertain. CDR3 length: 12 residues. Germline CDR1 and CDR2: GTSNPN and SVGIG (reference sequence). The ends were cut back, 0 bases at V and 7 bases at J, with 8 bases in the middle. The CDR3 coding sequence is TGTGCCTGGAGTGTGCTGGGTTATACGCAGTATTTT. This translates into CAWSVLGYTQYF.

This clonotype was counted at least ten times. This sequence joins TRBV20-1 and TRBJ2-1, with 8 bases that match TRBD2. Germline V lookup: CDR1 DFQATT, CDR2 SNEGSKA (reference sequence). The CDR3 has 16 residues. The trim removed 3 bases at V and 4 bases at J, leaving 11 bases unmatched. CDR3 region: CSARAKLAAFYNEQFF. The CDR3 DNA reads TGCAGTGCTAGGGCTAAACTAGCGGCATTTTACAATGAGCAGTTCTTC.

V usage is TRBV30 and J usage is TRBJ1-2; D unresolved. Trimming took 0 bases from V and 4 from J, leaving 15 bases between them. In germline, CDR1 is GTSNPN, CDR2 SVGIG (reference sequence). The CDR3 is 15 amino acids. The CDR3, as DNA: TGTGCCTGGAGTGTACGAAAGGGCGGCGGCTATGGCTACACCTTC. This translates into CAWSVRKGGGYGYTF.

The V call is TRBV29-1, the J call TRBJ1-1; D is uncertain. The CDR3 consists of 16 residues. From germline, CDR1 is SQVTM and CDR2 ANQGSEA. Trimming removed 7 bases from V and 1 base from J, with 22 bases in between. CDR3 DNA sequence: TGCAGCGCCGAAGGTAGACAAGCCCTCCGGAACACTGAAGCTTTCTTT. It codes for CSAEGRQALRNTEAFF.

For the CDR3, the DNA is TGTGCCAGCTCACCTCCTATAGGAGTCCTACGACAGGGTGCCTACACCGGGGAGCTGTTTTTT. It encodes CASSPPIGVLRQGAYTGELFF. This chain joins TRBV18 and TRBJ2-2; the match to TRBD1 covers 7 bases. With 3 bases clipped from V and 3 bases from J, the junction kept 22 bases outside the gene matches. Germline CDR1 and CDR2: KGHSH and LQKENI. The CDR3 runs to 21 residues.

V gene TRBV6-1 combines with J gene TRBJ2-3; 7 bases line up with TRBD2. The CDR3 covers 17 residues. The germline V gene encodes CDR1 MNHNS and CDR2 SASEGT. V gave up 1 base and J gave up 2 bases; unmatched junction bases: 9. CDR3 sequence reads: CASSEVGGRGNTDTQYF. CDR3 nucleotides: TGTGCCAGCAGTGAAGTGGGCGGGAGAGGGAACACAGATACGCAGTATTTT.

This clonotype was found many times. The chain is built from TRBV29-1 and TRBJ2-2; 10 bases are a match to TRBD1. The length of the CDR3 is 13 residues. The germline V gene encodes CDR1 SQVTM and CDR2 ANQGSEA. CDR3 bases: TGCAGTGCTGGACAGGGGGTCACCGGGGAGCTGTTTTTT. Protein sequence: CSAGQGVTGELFF.

The genes are TRBV20-1 and TRBJ1-2, with D unclear. CDR3 length equals 13 residues. Trimming removed 5 bases at V and 5 bases at J, with 15 bases between. Per the germline V gene, CDR1 is DFQATT and CDR2 is SNEGSKA (reference sequence). The CDR3 nucleotides read TGCAGTGCTGTGCGGGGAGAACAGTATGGCTACACCTTC. This gives the protein CSAVRGEQYGYTF.

The chain carries TRBV3-1 and TRBJ1-2; D gene ambiguous. Germline CDR1 is LGHDT and CDR2 is YNNKEL (reference sequence). V was shortened by 2 bases and J by 4 bases, with 14 bases between the two germline ends. This CDR3 comprises 15 residues. This chain's CDR3 is CASSQKSRTSYGYTF. CDR3 DNA sequence: TGTGCCAGCAGCCAAAAGTCCAGAACAAGCTATGGCTACACCTTC.

The V gene is TRBV6-2 or TRBV6-3, the J gene TRBJ1-1; 8 bases are a match to TRBD1. Germline CDR1 and CDR2: MNHEY and SVGEGT. This CDR3 is 15 amino acids long. The V segment lost 6 bases and the J segment 4 bases; nucleotides outside the gene matches: 10. The CDR3 coding sequence is TGTGCCAGCAGATCAGGGGGCAAGGGAGGCACTGAAGCTTTCTTT. As protein: CASRSGGKGGTEAFF.

This clonotype showed up just a few times. The chain recombines TRBV29-1 with TRBJ2-3, with 9 positions matching TRBD1. The J segment lost 10 bases and the V segment lost 7 bases, leaving 15 bases of the junction unmatched. This CDR3 has 14 residues. Germline loops: CDR1 SQVTM, CDR2 ANQGSEA. DNA for the CDR3: TGCAGCGCTGAGGGGACAGGGTCAAAAGGGGCGCAGTATTTT. Its translation: CSAEGTGSKGAQYF.

This clonotype was observed many times. At one boundary the junction diverges from the germline segment, which might be a read error. The chain carries TRBV6-5 and TRBJ2-7, with D perhaps TRBD1 (6 bases). CDR3 length: 13 residues. Germline CDR1 reads MNHEY; CDR2 reads SVGAGI. CDR3 sequence (DNA): TGTGCCAGCAGGAAACAGGGCTCCGACGAGCAGTACTTC. This translates into CASRKQGSDEQYF.